What follows is one TCR beta chain and its context. Per the original methods: From reference gene primer amplification, estimates of nucleated cell counts were derived. TCRdb's table, derived via immunoSEQ multiplex PCR, lists solely in-frame clones and lacks some. V and J calls and clone size are copied from that table; D and trimming were computed from the DNA. The table records more than 55,000 clones, about 87% of them present only once. These data come from a study of blood T cell repertoires in COVID-19. As for the study in general: Researchers got acute and convalescent COVID-19 samples from the United States, Italy and Spain. T cells, B-cell-depleted T cells, or PBMCs supplied cDNA or gDNA.

Sequencing was carried out using peripheral blood. This receptor was obtained from a human donor with active COVID-19. The donor label of this sample is uncertain.

DNA for the CDR3: TGTGCCAGCACTATACAGGGTATCTCCTACGAGCAGTACTTC. Its translation: CASTIQGISYEQYF. The chain carries TRBV5-6 and TRBJ2-7; D perhaps matches TRBD1 (6 bases). The CDR3 length is 14 residues. V dropped 6 bases and J dropped 0 bases, with 13 bases sitting between them. Looked up from germline, CDR1 is SGHDT and CDR2 is YYEEEE.